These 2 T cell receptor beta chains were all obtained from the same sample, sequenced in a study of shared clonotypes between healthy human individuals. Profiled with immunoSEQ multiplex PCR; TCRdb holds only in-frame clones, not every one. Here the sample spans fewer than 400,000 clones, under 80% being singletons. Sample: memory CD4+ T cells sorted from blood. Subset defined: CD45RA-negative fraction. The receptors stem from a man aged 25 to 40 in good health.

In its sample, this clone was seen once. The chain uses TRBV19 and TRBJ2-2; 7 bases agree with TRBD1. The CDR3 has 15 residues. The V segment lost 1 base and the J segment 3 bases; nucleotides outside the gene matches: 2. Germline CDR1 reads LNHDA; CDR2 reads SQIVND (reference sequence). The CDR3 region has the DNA TGTGCCAGTAGTATAGCACAGGGGTACACCGGGGAGCTGTTTTTT. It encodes CASSIAQGYTGELFF. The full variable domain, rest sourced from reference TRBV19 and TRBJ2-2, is DGGITQSPKYLFRKEGQNVTLSCEQNLNHDAMYWYRQDPGQGLRLIYYSQIVNDFQKGDIAEGYSVSREKKESFPLTVTSAQKNPTAFYLCASSIAQGYTGELFFGEGSRLTVL.

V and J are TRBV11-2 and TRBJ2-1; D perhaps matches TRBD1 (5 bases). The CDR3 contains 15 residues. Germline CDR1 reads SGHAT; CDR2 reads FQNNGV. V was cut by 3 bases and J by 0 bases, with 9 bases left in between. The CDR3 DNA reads TGTGCCAGCAGCTTTTATCAGGGCTCCTACAATGAGCAGTTCTTC. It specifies CASSFYQGSYNEQFF. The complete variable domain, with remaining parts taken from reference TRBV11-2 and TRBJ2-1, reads EAGVAQSPRYKIIEKRQSVAFWCNPISGHATLYWYQQILGQGPKLLIQFQNNGVVDDSQLPKDRFSAERLKGVDSTLKIQPAKLEDSAVYLCASSFYQGSYNEQFFGPGTRLTVL.